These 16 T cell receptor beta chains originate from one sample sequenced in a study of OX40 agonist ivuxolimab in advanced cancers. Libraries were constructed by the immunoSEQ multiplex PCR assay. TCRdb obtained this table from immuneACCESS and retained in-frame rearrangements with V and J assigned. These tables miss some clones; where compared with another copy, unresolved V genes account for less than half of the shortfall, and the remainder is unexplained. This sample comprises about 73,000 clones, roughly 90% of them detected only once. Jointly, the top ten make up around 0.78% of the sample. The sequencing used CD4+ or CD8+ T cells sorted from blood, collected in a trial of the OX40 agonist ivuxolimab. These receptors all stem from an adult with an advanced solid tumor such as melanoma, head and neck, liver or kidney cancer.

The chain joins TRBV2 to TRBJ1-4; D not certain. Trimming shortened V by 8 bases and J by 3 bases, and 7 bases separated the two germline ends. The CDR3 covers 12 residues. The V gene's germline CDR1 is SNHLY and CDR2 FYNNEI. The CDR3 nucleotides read TGTGCCAGCTCGCAAGCTAATGAAAAACTGTTTTTT. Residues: CASSQANEKLFF. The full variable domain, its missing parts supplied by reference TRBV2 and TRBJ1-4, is EPEVTQTPSHQVTQMGQEVILRCVPISNHLYFYWYRQILGQKVEFLVSFYNNEISEKSEIFDDQFSVERPDGSNFTLKIRSTKLEDSAMYFCASSQANEKLFFGSGTQLSVL.

This CDR3 is CASSPPPSGTGGRDTQYF. Here the CDR3 DNA reads TGCGCCAGCAGCCCCCCACCCAGCGGGACAGGGGGCCGGGATACGCAGTATTTT. V is TRBV4-1 and J is TRBJ2-3; 12 bases match TRBD1. Germline V gene data show CDR1 as MGHRA and CDR2 as YSYEKL. V lost 4 bases and J lost 6; bases outside the gene matches: 14. The CDR3 consists of 18 residues.

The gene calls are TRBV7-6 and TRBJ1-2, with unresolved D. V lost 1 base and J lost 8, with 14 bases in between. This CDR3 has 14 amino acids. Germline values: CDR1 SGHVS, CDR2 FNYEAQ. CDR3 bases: TGTGCCAGCAGCTTAGAAGCGATGTGGAGCGGCTACACCTTC. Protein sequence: CASSLEAMWSGYTF.

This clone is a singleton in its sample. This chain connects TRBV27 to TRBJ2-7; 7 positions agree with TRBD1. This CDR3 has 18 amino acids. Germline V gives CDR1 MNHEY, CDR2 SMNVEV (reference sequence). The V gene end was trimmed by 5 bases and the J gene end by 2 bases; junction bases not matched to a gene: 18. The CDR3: CASSPKTGFGADTYEQYF. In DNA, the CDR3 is TGTGCCAGCAGTCCTAAGACAGGGTTCGGTGCGGATACCTACGAGCAGTACTTC.

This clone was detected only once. CDR3 region: CASSLVARGRAQFF. The CDR3 coding sequence is TGTGCCAGCAGCTTAGTAGCCAGGGGAAGGGCGCAGTTCTTC. The chain uses TRBV7-2 and TRBJ2-1, with a tentative D call TRBD1 (6 bases). The V end was cut by 1 base, the J end by 12 bases, with 16 bases between. CDR3 length: 14 residues. Germline CDR1 SGHTA, CDR2 FQGNSA.

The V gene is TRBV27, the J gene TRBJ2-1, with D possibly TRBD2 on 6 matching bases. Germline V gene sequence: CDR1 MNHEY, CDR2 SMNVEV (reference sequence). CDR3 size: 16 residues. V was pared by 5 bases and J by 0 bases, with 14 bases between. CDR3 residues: CASSGGVSSSYNEQFF. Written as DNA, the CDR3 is TGTGCCAGCAGTGGCGGGGTATCCAGCTCCTACAATGAGCAGTTCTTC.

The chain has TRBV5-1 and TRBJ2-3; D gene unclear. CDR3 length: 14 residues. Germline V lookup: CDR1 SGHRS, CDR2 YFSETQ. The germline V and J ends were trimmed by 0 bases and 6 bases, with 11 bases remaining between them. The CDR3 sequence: CASSLDGRSDTQYF. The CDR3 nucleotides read TGCGCCAGCAGCTTGGACGGACGATCCGATACGCAGTATTTT.

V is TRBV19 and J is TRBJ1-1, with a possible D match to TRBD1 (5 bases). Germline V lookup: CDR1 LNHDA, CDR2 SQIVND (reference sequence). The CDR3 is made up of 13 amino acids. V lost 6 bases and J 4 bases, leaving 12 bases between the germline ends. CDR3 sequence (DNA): TGTGCCAGTAGCCCTACGACAGTCACTGAAGCTTTCTTT. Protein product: CASSPTTVTEAFF.

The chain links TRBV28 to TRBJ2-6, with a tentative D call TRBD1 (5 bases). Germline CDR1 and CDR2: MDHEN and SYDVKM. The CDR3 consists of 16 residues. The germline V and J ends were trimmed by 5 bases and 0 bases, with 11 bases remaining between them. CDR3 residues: CASSTRQGSGANVLTF. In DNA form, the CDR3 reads TGTGCCAGCAGTACACGCCAGGGCTCTGGGGCCAACGTCCTGACTTTC.

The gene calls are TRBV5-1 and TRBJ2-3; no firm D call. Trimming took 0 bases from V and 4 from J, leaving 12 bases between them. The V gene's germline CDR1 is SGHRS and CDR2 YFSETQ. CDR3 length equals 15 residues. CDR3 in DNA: TGCGCCAGCAGCTTGGGCCCAGGCCGCGCAGATACGCAGTATTTT. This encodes CASSLGPGRADTQYF.

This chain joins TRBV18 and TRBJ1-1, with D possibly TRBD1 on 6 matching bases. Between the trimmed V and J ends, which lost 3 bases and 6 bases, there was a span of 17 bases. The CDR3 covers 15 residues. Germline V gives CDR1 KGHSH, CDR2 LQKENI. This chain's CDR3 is CASSPTVVQGSEAFF. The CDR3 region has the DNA TGTGCCAGCTCACCCACCGTCGTACAGGGTTCTGAAGCTTTCTTT.

The CDR3 here is CASSYVTGGTDTQYF. The CDR3 nucleotides are TGTGCCAGCAGTTATGTAACGGGGGGCACAGATACGCAGTATTTT. The chain recombines TRBV6-5 with TRBJ2-3; perhaps TRBD2 as D (6 bases). The V gene's germline CDR1 is MNHEY and CDR2 SVGAGI. The V gene lost 3 bases and the J gene lost 1 base, with 11 bases spanning the gap. The CDR3 contains 15 residues.

CDR3 protein: CASRKSSWDGELFF. In nucleotides, the CDR3 is TGTGCCAGCAGGAAAAGTAGTTGGGACGGGGAGCTGTTTTTT. The rearrangement links TRBV27 to TRBJ2-2; D call uncertain. Trimming left V 6 bases short and J 7 bases short, with 15 bases between. Germline V gives CDR1 MNHEY, CDR2 SMNVEV (reference sequence). The CDR3 sequence is 14 residues long.

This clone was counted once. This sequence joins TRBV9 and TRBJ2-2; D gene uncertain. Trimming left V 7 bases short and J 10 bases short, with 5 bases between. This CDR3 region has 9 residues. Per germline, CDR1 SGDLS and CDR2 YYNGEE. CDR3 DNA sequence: TGTGCCAGCTTCTCGGAGCTGTTTTTT. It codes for CASFSELFF.

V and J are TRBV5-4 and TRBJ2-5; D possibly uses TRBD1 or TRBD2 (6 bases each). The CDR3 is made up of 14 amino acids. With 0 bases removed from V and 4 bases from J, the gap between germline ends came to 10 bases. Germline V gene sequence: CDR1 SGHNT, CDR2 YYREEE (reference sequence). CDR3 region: CASSLVGGSETQYF. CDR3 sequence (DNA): TGTGCCAGCAGCTTGGTCGGGGGCTCAGAGACCCAGTACTTC.

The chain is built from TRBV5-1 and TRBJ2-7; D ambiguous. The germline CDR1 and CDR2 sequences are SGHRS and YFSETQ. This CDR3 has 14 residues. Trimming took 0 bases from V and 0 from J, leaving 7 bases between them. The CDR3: CASSLGGGSYEQYF. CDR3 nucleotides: TGCGCCAGCAGCTTGGGCGGCGGCTCCTACGAGCAGTACTTC. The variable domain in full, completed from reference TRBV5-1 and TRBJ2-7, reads KAGVTQTPRYLIKTRGQQVTLSCSPISGHRSVSWYQQTPGQGLQFLFEYFSETQRNKGNFPGRFSGRQFSNSRSEMNVSTLELGDSALYLCASSLGGGSYEQYFGPGTRLTVT.